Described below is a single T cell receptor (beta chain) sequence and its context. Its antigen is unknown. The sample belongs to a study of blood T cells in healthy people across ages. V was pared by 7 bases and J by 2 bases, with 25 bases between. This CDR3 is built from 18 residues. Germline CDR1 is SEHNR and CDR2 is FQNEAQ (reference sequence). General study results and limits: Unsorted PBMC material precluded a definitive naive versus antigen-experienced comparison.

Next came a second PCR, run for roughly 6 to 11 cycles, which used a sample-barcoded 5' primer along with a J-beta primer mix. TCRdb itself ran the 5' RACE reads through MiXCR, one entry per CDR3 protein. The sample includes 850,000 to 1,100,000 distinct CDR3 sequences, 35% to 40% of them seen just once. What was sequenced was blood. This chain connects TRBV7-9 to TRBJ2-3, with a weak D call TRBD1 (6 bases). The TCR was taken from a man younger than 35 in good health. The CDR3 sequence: CASNFRDIGLLNTDTQYF. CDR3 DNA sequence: TGTGCCAGCAACTTTCGGGACATAGGATTACTGAACACAGATACGCAGTATTTT.